Shown below are 20 T cell receptor beta chains from a single sample sequenced in a study of regulatory T cells in long-lasting Graves disease. Sequencing libraries for TCR beta were prepared with iRepertoire HTBI primers and Arm-PCR of CDR3 regions. TCRdb re-called the multiplex PCR reads through MiXCR, storing one row per CDR3 protein. The data contain around 470,000 distinct CDR3 sequences, around 15% of them singletons. The sample's time point: newly diagnosed GD, antithyroid drugs for less than 3 months. PBMC RNA was the source of the TCR library. Separately, the same data were catalogued under a study of T cells in Graves' hyperthyroidism and ophthalmopathy.

The sequencing used peripheral blood mononuclear cells (PBMCs), collected at new diagnosis, from a patient treated with antithyroid drugs. These receptors were taken from a woman between 45 and 65 years old with Graves disease.

The rearrangement links TRBV7-2 to TRBJ2-1; D uncertain. V gave up 5 bases and J gave up 3 bases, with 11 bases separating them. Germline CDR1 SGHTA, CDR2 FQGNSA. The CDR3 covers 14 residues. The CDR3, as DNA: TGTGCCAGCAGCACCCAACTTGACTACAATGAGCAGTTCTTC. This encodes CASSTQLDYNEQFF.

The chain recombines TRBV19 with TRBJ2-4, with D perhaps matching TRBD1 (6 bases). The CDR3 consists of 16 residues. Germline assignment: CDR1 LNHDA and CDR2 SQIVND (reference sequence). Trimming pared 6 bases from V and 2 bases from J, leaving 17 bases between. Here the CDR3 reads CASSSFPGVTKNIQYF. The CDR3 coding sequence is TGTGCCAGTAGCAGCTTTCCAGGGGTGACCAAAAACATTCAGTACTTC.

This clonotype was detected ten times or more. At one end the junction does not follow the germline gene, possibly because of a read error. The chain recombines TRBV30 with TRBJ1-2, with 7 bases matching TRBD1. The CDR3 has 13 residues. CDR1 GTSNPN and CDR2 SVGIG come from the germline V gene (reference sequence). CDR3 residues: CAWSVIGQGENAF. In nucleotides, the CDR3 is TGTGCCTGGAGTGTAATAGGGCAGGGGGAGAACGCCTTC.

This clonotype was observed a handful of times. This chain connects TRBV19 to TRBJ1-6; a weak D match, TRBD1 (5 bases). V lost 3 bases and J 7 bases, leaving 13 bases between the germline ends. The CDR3 consists of 15 residues. CDR1 is LNHDA and CDR2 is SQIVND in the germline V gene (reference sequence). CDR3 nucleotide sequence: TGTGCCAGTAGTATTGGGGACTTACCGAATTCACCCCTCCACTTT. Protein: CASSIGDLPNSPLHF.

Turning to this clonotype: A much bigger clone sits one base away, suggesting this may be a read error. The chain links TRBV28 to TRBJ1-1; D unresolved. This CDR3 is built from 16 residues. CDR1 and CDR2 (germline): MDHEN, SYDVKM. Deletions cut 5 bases from V and 3 bases from J, with 19 bases between. The CDR3 spells CASSVHSYRVDTEAFF. In DNA form, the CDR3 reads TGTGCCAGCAGTGTACACAGCTATCGAGTGGACACTGAAGCTTTCTTT.

This clonotype has a handful of counts. The chain carries TRBV5-1 and TRBJ2-1; 8 bases align to TRBD2. Germline CDR1 reads SGHRS; CDR2 reads YFSETQ. Trimming removed 5 bases from V and 9 bases from J; junction bases left unmatched: 13. CDR3 length: 15 residues. CDR3 bases: TGCGCCAGCAGTTTTACAGCGGGAGCGGGAATTGAGCAGTTCTTC. This sequence encodes CASSFTAGAGIEQFF. Full variable domain (outside the CDR3, taken from reference TRBV5-1 and TRBJ2-1): KAGVTQTPRYLIKTRGQQVTLSCSPISGHRSVSWYQQTPGQGLQFLFEYFSETQRNKGNFPGRFSGRQFSNSRSEMNVSTLELGDSALYLCASSFTAGAGIEQFFGPGTRLTVL.

This clonotype occurred many times. The chain employs TRBV11-2 and TRBJ2-5; D call uncertain. V shed 5 bases and J shed 0 bases, with 16 bases lying between them. Germline-derived CDR1 and CDR2 are SGHAT and FQNNGV. This CDR3 spans 16 amino acids. CDR3 DNA sequence: TGTGCCAGCAGCAAGGGCCTCGGGCCCTACCAAGAGACCCAGTACTTC. This encodes CASSKGLGPYQETQYF. Full variable domain (remainder filled in from reference TRBV11-2 and TRBJ2-5): EAGVAQSPRYKIIEKRQSVAFWCNPISGHATLYWYQQILGQGPKLLIQFQNNGVVDDSQLPKDRFSAERLKGVDSTLKIQPAKLEDSAVYLCASSKGLGPYQETQYFGPGTRLLVL.

Only a few counts were recorded for this clonotype. A much larger clone differs by one base, so this may be a read error. The gene calls are TRBV11-2 and TRBJ1-1, with D maybe TRBD1 (5 bases). This CDR3 is 14 amino acids long. Germline values: CDR1 SGHAT, CDR2 FQNNGV. The ends were cut back, 5 bases at V and 1 base at J, with 11 bases in the middle. The CDR3 DNA reads as TGTGCCAGCAGCCAAGGGGTGTGGAACACTGAAGCTTTCTTT. Its translation is CASSQGVWNTEAFF.

The sample holds many counts of this clonotype. The chain couples TRBV27 to TRBJ1-4; D not certain. The CDR3 loop spans 13 amino acids. Germline loops: CDR1 MNHEY, CDR2 SMNVEV (reference sequence). Trimming removed 3 bases at V and 8 bases at J, with 10 bases between. CDR3 amino acids: CASSLMVGEKLFF. As DNA, the CDR3 is TGTGCCAGCAGTTTGATGGTCGGCGAAAAACTGTTTTTT.

This clonotype was detected ten times or more. The chain links TRBV12-3 or TRBV12-4 to TRBJ2-7; 9 nucleotides agree with TRBD2. The V and J ends lost 6 bases and 2 bases, in that order; junction bases with no gene match: 14. The CDR3 has 17 amino acids. The CDR3 reads CASSPTGAREGPYEQYF. The CDR3 DNA follows: TGTGCCAGCAGCCCCACCGGGGCGCGGGAGGGCCCCTACGAGCAGTACTTC.

This clonotype was picked up a small number of times. The chain joins TRBV28 to TRBJ2-1, with 9 bases that match TRBD1. The J call is uncertain, as TRBJ2-5 better fits the DNA end. This CDR3 comprises 14 residues. Germline CDR1 is MDHEN and CDR2 is SYDVKM. CDR3 DNA sequence: TGTGCCAGCAGCCACAGGGGGCTAAGGAGGACCCAGTACTTC. Protein: CASSHRGLRRTQYF.

The genes are TRBV5-4 and TRBJ2-1; D gene ambiguous. Germline lookup yields CDR1 SGHNT and CDR2 YYREEE (reference sequence). Trimming stripped 2 bases from V and 5 bases from J, with 11 bases between. The CDR3 covers 14 residues. The CDR3 spells CASSLSLVDNEQFF. The CDR3 nucleotides are TGTGCCAGCAGCTTATCGCTTGTCGACAATGAGCAGTTCTTC.

This clonotype was counted between two and nine times. This sequence joins TRBV3-1 and TRBJ2-4, with 10 bases identical to TRBD2. In germline, CDR1 is LGHDT, CDR2 YNNKEL (reference sequence). The CDR3 is 18 residues long. V shed 2 bases and J 1 base; nucleotides not matched to a gene: 8. The CDR3 region is CASSQFLAGAAAKNIQYF. The CDR3 bases are TGTGCCAGCAGCCAATTTCTAGCGGGAGCGGCGGCCAAAAACATTCAGTACTTC.

This clonotype was observed a few times. The chain uses TRBV4-1 and TRBJ1-4; D remains ambiguous. V lost 2 bases and J lost 0, with 7 bases in between. Germline CDR1 and CDR2: MGHRA and YSYEKL. The CDR3 has 15 amino acids. DNA of the CDR3: TGCGCCAGCAGCCAATTCGCAGCAACTAATGAAAAACTGTTTTTT. It translates to CASSQFAATNEKLFF.

This clonotype was counted at least ten times. The junction shows a germline mismatch at one end, possibly a read error. The rearrangement uses TRBV6-5 and TRBJ1-1; D ambiguous. The CDR3 is made up of 12 amino acids. In germline, CDR1 is MNHEY, CDR2 SVGAGI. The CDR3 region is CASSYSNSEAFF. The CDR3, as DNA: TGTGCCAGCAGTTACTCGAACAGTGAAGCTTTCTTT.

This clonotype showed up many times. The chain carries TRBV12-3 or TRBV12-4 and TRBJ2-4; D unclear. The V end was cut by 2 bases, the J end by 15 bases, with 17 bases between. CDR3 length: 13 residues. The CDR3 reads CASSLMVAGPGYF. The CDR3 bases are TGTGCCAGCAGTTTAATGGTAGCTGGACCCGGGTACTTC.

Many counts were recorded for this clonotype. The chain links TRBV28 to TRBJ1-5; D remains unclear. This CDR3 spans 16 amino acids. Per the germline V gene, CDR1 is MDHEN and CDR2 is SYDVKM. Deletions cut 3 bases from V and 4 bases from J, with 16 bases between. In DNA form, the CDR3 reads TGTGCCAGCAGTTTCGCCGCCGGACGGGCTAATCAGCCCCAGCATTTT. Amino acid sequence: CASSFAAGRANQPQHF.

Concerning this clonotype: A junction end diverges from the germline sequence, so it may reflect a read error. The rearrangement joins TRBV28 to TRBJ2-1; TRBD2 matches at 7 bases. Germline lookup yields CDR1 MDHEN and CDR2 SYDVKM. The CDR3 runs 16 residues. The CDR3: CANSRPRESQNNEQFF. CDR3 DNA sequence: TGTGCCAACAGTCGACCGCGGGAGTCCCAAAACAATGAGCAGTTCTTC.

The sample holds a few counts of this clonotype. The chain couples TRBV6-1 to TRBJ2-2; TRBD2 might be the D (6 bases). With 7 bases removed from V and 0 bases from J, the gap between germline ends came to 12 bases. The CDR3 is 15 amino acids. Germline V gives CDR1 MNHNS, CDR2 SASEGT. CDR3 in DNA: TGTGCCAGCACCTGGACGGGGGCGAACACCGGGGAGCTGTTTTTT. It translates to CASTWTGANTGELFF.

The sample holds many counts of this clonotype. The rearrangement joins TRBV5-1 to TRBJ2-3; the match to TRBD2 covers 7 bases. CDR3 length: 18 residues. The V and J ends lost 4 bases and 0 bases, in that order; junction bases with no gene match: 14. Germline V lookup: CDR1 SGHRS, CDR2 YFSETQ. CDR3 loop: CASSDPAEASGSTDTQYF. DNA of the CDR3: TGCGCCAGCAGCGACCCCGCCGAGGCTAGCGGTAGCACAGATACGCAGTATTTT.